Each of the 8 T cell receptor beta chains below was sequenced from the same sample in a study of PD-1 blockade in classical Hodgkin lymphoma. Assay used: immunoSEQ multiplex PCR; TCRdb lists only in-frame clones, some missing. The sample has some 25,000 clones; 78% are singletons. Every patient had relapsed following autologous stem cell transplantation, and cohorts differed in brentuximab vedotin exposure. Sequenced here: peripheral blood mononuclear cells (PBMCs), sampled before the second cycle of nivolumab. The origin of the receptors is a human donor with classical Hodgkin lymphoma.

The chain combines TRBV20-1 with TRBJ2-2; D gene uncertain. V dropped 5 bases and J dropped 7 bases, with 8 bases sitting between them. Germline assignment: CDR1 DFQATT and CDR2 SNEGSKA (reference sequence). The CDR3 runs to 11 residues. The CDR3 nucleotides are TGCAGTGCTCCAGTGAACGGGGAGCTGTTTTTT. Its translation: CSAPVNGELFF.

The V call is TRBV9, the J call TRBJ2-1; 12 nucleotides match TRBD2. V was pared by 0 bases and J by 9 bases, with 4 bases of the junction left unmatched. CDR3 size: 15 residues. Germline values: CDR1 SGDLS, CDR2 YYNGEE. As DNA, the CDR3 is TGTGCCAGCAGCGTAGGAACTAGCGGGGGGCGTGAGCAGTTCTTC. Translated: CASSVGTSGGREQFF.

The rearrangement uses TRBV6-1 and TRBJ1-6; D is uncertain. V was pared by 0 bases and J by 8 bases, with 8 bases between. This CDR3 region has 14 residues. CDR1 and CDR2 from the germline V gene are MNHNS and SASEGT. The CDR3 here is CASSEAWADSPLHF. CDR3 bases: TGTGCCAGCAGTGAAGCCTGGGCAGATTCACCCCTCCACTTT.

In regard to this clone: Its ends do not fully match the called genes, so a read error is possible. The rearrangement links TRBV11-3 to TRBJ2-3; 10 bases line up with TRBD2. Germline CDR1 reads SGHNT; CDR2 reads YENEEA. The length of the CDR3 is 15 residues. The CDR3 DNA reads TGCGCCAGCAGCTTAGAAGGGACTAGCGATGGTACGCAGTATTTT. The encoded protein is CASSLEGTSDGTQYF.

The rearrangement joins TRBV6-5 to TRBJ1-1, with 7 bases lining up with TRBD1. From germline, CDR1 is MNHEY and CDR2 SVGAGI. Trimming at V came to 5 bases and at J to 5 bases, leaving 5 bases not matched to a gene. The CDR3 sequence is 13 residues long. CDR3 bases: TGTGCCAGCAGTCCACAGGGGTGGACTGAAGCTTTCTTT. It codes for CASSPQGWTEAFF.

The chain employs TRBV6-5 and TRBJ1-5; D gene ambiguous. Trimming cost V 8 bases and J 2 bases, with 16 bases left between them. The CDR3 totals 15 residues. Looked up from germline, CDR1 is MNHEY and CDR2 is SVGAGI. CDR3 bases: TGTGCCAGCCACCCCTTAGCGGAGGGCAATCAGCCCCAGCATTTT. Protein product: CASHPLAEGNQPQHF.

There are a few counts of this clone. This chain joins TRBV4-3 and TRBJ1-6; 9 bases align to TRBD1. V gave up 0 bases and J gave up 9 bases; unmatched junction bases: 12. Germline CDR1 reads LGHNA; CDR2 reads YSLEER. This CDR3 is 18 amino acids long. CDR3 amino acids: CASSQDGPGTGLGSPLHF. In DNA, the CDR3 is TGCGCCAGCAGCCAAGATGGCCCAGGGACAGGGCTTGGTTCACCCCTCCACTTT.

The chain recombines TRBV7-2 with TRBJ1-2; 9 bases agree with TRBD1. The length of the CDR3 is 15 residues. Per the germline V gene, CDR1 is SGHTA and CDR2 is FQGNSA. The J segment lost 8 bases and the V segment lost 5 bases, leaving 12 bases of the junction unmatched. The DNA for the CDR3 is TGTGCCAGCAGCCCCCGGGACAGGGTAATGAGGGGCTACACCTTC. It is translated as CASSPRDRVMRGYTF.